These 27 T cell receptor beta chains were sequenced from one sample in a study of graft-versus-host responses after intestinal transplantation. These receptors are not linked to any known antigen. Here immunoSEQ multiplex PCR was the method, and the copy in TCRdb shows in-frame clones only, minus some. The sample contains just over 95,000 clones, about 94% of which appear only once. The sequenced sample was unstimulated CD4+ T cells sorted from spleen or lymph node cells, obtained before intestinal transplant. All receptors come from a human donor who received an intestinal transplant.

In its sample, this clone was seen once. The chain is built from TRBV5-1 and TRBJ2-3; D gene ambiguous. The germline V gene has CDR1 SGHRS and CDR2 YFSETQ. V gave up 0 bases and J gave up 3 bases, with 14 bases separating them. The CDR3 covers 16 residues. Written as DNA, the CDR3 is TGCGCCAGCAGCTTGGCCCCGTCGGGTCAGACAGATACGCAGTATTTT. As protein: CASSLAPSGQTDTQYF.

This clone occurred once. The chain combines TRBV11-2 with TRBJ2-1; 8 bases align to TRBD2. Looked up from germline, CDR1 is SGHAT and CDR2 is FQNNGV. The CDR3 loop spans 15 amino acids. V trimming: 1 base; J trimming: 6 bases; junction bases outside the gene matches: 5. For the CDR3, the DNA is TGTGCCAGCAGCTTAGTTGGTAGCGGGATCAATGAGCAGTTCTTC. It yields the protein CASSLVGSGINEQFF.

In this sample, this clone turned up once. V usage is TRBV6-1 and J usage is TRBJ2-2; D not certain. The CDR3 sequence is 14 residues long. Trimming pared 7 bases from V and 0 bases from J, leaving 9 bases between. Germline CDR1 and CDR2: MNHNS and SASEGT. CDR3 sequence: CASTRNTNTGELFF. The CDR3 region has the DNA TGTGCCAGCACGCGGAACACGAACACCGGGGAGCTGTTTTTT.

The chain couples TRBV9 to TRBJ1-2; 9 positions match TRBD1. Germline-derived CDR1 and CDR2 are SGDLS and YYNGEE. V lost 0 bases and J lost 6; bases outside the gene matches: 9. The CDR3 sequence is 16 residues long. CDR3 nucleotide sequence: TGTGCCAGCAGCGTAGGACCTCCGGGACAGGGTCATGGCTACACCTTC. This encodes CASSVGPPGQGHGYTF.

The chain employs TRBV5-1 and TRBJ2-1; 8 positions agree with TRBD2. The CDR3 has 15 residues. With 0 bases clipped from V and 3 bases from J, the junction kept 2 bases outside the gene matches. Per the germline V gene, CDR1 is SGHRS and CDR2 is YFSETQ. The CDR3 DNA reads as TGCGCCAGCAGCTTGGTTAGCGGGAACTACAATGAGCAGTTCTTC. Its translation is CASSLVSGNYNEQFF.

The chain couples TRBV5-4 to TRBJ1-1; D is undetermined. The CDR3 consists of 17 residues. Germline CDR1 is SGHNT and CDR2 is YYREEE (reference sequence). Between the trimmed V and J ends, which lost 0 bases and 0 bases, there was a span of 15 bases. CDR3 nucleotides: TGTGCCAGCAGCTTGGTGACCGCGGTATACATGAACACTGAAGCTTTCTTT. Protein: CASSLVTAVYMNTEAFF.

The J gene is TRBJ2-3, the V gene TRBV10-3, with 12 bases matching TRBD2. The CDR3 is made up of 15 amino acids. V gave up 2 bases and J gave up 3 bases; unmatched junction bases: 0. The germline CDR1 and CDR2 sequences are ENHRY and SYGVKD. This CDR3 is CAISETSGRTDTQYF. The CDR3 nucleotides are TGTGCCATCAGTGAGACTAGCGGGAGGACAGATACGCAGTATTTT.

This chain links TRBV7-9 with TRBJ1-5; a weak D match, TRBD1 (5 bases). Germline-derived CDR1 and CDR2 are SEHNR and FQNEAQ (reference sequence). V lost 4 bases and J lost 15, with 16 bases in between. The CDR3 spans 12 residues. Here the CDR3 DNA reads TGTGCCAGCAGCTCGGGGGACGCGCTCCCGCATTTT. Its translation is CASSSGDALPHF.

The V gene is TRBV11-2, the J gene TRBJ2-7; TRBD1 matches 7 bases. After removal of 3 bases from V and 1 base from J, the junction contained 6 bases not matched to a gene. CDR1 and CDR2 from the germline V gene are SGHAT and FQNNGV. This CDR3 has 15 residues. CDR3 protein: CASSFLTGESYEQYF. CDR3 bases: TGTGCCAGCAGCTTCCTCACAGGGGAATCCTACGAGCAGTACTTC. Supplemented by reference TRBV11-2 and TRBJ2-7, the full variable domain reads EAGVAQSPRYKIIEKRQSVAFWCNPISGHATLYWYQQILGQGPKLLIQFQNNGVVDDSQLPKDRFSAERLKGVDSTLKIQPAKLEDSAVYLCASSFLTGESYEQYFGPGTRLTVT.

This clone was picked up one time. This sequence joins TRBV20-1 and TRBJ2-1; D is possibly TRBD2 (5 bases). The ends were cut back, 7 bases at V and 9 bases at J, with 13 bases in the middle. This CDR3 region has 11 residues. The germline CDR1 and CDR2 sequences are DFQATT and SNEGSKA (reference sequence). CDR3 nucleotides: TGCAGTGTGGGGAAGAGCGGTGAGCAGTTCTTC. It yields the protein CSVGKSGEQFF.

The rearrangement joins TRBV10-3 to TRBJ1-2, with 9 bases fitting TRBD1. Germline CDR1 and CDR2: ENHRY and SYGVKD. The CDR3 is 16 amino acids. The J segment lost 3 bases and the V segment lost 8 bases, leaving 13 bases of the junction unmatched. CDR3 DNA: TGTGCCATCTCATTGGGACCCGGACAGGGGTACTATGGCTACACCTTC. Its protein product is CAISLGPGQGYYGYTF.

CDR3 protein: CASIAVLGLLSTDTQYF. The CDR3 nucleotides are TGTGCCAGTATCGCAGTTCTAGGTTTACTTAGCACAGATACGCAGTATTTT. V gene TRBV19 combines with J gene TRBJ2-3; D is uncertain. Germline CDR1 is LNHDA and CDR2 is SQIVND (reference sequence). The CDR3 has 17 residues. Trimming stripped 7 bases from V and 0 bases from J, with 20 bases between.

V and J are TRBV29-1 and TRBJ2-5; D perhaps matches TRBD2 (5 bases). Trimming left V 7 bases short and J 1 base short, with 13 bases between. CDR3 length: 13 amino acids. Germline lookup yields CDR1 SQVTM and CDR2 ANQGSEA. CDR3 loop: CSAVSAGQETQYF. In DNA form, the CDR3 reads TGCAGCGCTGTAAGCGCGGGCCAAGAGACCCAGTACTTC.

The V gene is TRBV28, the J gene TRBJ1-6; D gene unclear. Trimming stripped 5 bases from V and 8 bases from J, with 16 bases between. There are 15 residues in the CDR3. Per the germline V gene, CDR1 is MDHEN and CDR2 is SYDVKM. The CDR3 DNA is TGTGCCAGCAGTCCTTCTCGGGGATGGGATTCACCCCTCCACTTT. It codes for CASSPSRGWDSPLHF. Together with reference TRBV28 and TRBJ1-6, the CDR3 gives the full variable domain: DVKVTQSSRYLVKRTGEKVFLECVQDMDHENMFWYRQDPGLGLRLIYFSYDVKMKEKGDIPEGYSVSREKKERFSLILESASTNQTSMYLCASSPSRGWDSPLHFGNGTRLTVT.

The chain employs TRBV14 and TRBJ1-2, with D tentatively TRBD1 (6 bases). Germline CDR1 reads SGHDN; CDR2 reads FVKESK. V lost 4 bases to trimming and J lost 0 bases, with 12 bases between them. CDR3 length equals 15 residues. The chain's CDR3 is CASSRQGNPNYGYTF. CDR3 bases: TGTGCCAGCAGCCGCCAGGGGAATCCTAACTATGGCTACACCTTC.

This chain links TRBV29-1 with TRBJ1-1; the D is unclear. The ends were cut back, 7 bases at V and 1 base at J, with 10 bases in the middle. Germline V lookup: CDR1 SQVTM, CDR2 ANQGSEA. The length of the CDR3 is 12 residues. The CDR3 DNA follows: TGCAGCGCTATGGTTGGGAACACTGAAGCTTTCTTT. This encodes CSAMVGNTEAFF. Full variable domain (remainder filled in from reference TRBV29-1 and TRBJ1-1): SAVISQKPSRDICQRGTSLTIQCQVDSQVTMMFWYRQQPGQSLTLIATANQGSEATYESGFVIDKFPISRPNLTFSTLTVSNMSPEDSSIYLCSAMVGNTEAFFGQGTRLTVV.

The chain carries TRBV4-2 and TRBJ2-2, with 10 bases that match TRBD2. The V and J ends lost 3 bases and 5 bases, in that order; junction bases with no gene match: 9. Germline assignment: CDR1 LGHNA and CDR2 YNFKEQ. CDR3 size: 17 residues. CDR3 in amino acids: CASSHRLAGVRTGELFF. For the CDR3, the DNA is TGTGCCAGCAGCCATAGGCTAGCGGGAGTGCGAACCGGGGAGCTGTTTTTT.

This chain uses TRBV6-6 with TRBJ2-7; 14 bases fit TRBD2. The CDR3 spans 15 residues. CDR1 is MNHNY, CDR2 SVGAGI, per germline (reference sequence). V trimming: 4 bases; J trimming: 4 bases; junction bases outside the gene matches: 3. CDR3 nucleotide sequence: TGTGCCAGCAGTTTCGGACTAGCGGGGGGATACGAGCAGTACTTC. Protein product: CASSFGLAGGYEQYF.

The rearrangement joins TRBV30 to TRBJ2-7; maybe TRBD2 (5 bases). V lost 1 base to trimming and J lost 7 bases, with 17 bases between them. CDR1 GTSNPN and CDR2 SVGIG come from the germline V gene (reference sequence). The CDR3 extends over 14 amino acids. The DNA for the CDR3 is TGTGCCTGGAGTGAACAGAGGGCACTGGGTGAGCAGTACTTC. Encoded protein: CAWSEQRALGEQYF.

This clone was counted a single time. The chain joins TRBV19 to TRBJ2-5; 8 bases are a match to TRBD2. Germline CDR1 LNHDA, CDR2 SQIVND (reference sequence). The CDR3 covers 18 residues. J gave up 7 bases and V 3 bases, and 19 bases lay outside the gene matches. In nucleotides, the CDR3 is TGTGCCAGTAGTATTATTGGATCTAGTAGCGGGATCGGCTTGACCCAGTACTTC. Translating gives CASSIIGSSSGIGLTQYF.

The CDR3: CASSLLAGGTYNEQFF. Here the CDR3 DNA reads TGTGCCAGCAGTTTACTAGCGGGAGGCACCTACAATGAGCAGTTCTTC. The chain uses TRBV27 and TRBJ2-1, with 11 bases that match TRBD2. Trimming cost V 2 bases and J 2 bases; bases outside gene matches: 2. Germline CDR1 is MNHEY and CDR2 is SMNVEV (reference sequence). This CDR3 has 16 residues.

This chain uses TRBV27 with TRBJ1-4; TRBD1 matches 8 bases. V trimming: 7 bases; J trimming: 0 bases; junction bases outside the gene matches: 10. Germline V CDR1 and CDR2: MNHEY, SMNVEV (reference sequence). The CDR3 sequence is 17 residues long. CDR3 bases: TGTGCCAGCAAGGACAGGGTCAGCTCGGCAACTAATGAAAAACTGTTTTTT. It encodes CASKDRVSSATNEKLFF.

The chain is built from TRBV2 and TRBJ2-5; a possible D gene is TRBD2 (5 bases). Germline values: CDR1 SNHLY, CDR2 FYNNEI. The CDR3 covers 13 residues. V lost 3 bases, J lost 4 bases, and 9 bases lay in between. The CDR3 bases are TGTGCCAGCAGTGATTACGGAGGAGAGACCCAGTACTTC. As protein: CASSDYGGETQYF.

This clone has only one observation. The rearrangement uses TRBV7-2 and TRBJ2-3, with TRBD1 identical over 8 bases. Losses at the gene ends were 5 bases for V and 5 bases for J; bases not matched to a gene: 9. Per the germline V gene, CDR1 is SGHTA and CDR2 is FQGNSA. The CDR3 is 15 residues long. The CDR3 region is CASSARTGQGDTQYF. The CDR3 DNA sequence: TGTGCCAGCAGCGCCCGGACAGGGCAGGGAGATACGCAGTATTTT.

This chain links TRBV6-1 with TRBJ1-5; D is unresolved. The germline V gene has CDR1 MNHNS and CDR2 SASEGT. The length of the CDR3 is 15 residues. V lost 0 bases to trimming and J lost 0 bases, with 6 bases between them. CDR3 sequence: CASSEAANSNQPQHF. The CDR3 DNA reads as TGTGCCAGCAGTGAAGCAGCTAATAGCAATCAGCCCCAGCATTTT.

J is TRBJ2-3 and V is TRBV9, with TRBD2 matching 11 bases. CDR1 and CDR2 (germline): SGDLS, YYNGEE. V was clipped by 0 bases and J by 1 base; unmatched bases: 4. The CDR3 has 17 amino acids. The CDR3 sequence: CASSVATGLAGTDTQYF. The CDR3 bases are TGTGCCAGCAGCGTAGCTACGGGACTAGCGGGCACAGATACGCAGTATTTT.

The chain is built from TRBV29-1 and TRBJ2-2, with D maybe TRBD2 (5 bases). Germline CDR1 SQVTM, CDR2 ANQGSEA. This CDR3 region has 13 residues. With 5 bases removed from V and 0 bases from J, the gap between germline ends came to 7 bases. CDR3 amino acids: CSVKRANTGELFF. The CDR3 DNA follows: TGCAGCGTTAAGAGGGCGAACACCGGGGAGCTGTTTTTT.